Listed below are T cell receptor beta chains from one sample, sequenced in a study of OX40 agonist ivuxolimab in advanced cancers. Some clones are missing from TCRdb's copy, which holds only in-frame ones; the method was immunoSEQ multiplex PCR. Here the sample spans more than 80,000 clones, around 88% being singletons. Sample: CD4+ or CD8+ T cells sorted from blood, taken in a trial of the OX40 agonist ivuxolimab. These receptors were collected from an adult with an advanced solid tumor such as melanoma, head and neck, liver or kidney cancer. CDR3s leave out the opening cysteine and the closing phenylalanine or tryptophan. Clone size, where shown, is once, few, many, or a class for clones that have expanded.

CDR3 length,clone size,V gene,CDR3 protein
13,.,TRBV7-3,ASSLGSGINTEAF
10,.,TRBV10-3,ACGVDSYEQY
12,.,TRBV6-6,ASGRANTGNTIY
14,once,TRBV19,ASSIGGTGLKRPQH
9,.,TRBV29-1,SARGGGVEY
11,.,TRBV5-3,ARSLRQGSEQY
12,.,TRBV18,ASSLRGQNTEAF
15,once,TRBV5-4,ASSLAPRQGGTGELF
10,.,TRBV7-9,ASSLAWNQQY
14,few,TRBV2,ASSEGLGQGAETQY
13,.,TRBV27,ASSFRTGFEETQY
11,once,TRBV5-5,ASSWTDYQPQH
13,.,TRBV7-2,ASSLDGTSTDTQY
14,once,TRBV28,ASTITPGQGNTEAF
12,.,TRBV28,ASLERTGANVLT
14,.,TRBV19,ASSISGSGLADTQY
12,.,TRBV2,ASRRMGTSYEQY
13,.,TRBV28,ASTRLGRAGEKLF
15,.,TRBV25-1,ASSFPVSGGLSHGYT
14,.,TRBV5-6,ASSPRTGNAYNEQF
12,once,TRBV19,ASSIAGANQPQH
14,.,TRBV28,ASSFLGGRRDTEAF
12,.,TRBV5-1,ASSLAFQGEKLF
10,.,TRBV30,AWSDNRVGPY
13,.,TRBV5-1,ASTTLPATNEKLF